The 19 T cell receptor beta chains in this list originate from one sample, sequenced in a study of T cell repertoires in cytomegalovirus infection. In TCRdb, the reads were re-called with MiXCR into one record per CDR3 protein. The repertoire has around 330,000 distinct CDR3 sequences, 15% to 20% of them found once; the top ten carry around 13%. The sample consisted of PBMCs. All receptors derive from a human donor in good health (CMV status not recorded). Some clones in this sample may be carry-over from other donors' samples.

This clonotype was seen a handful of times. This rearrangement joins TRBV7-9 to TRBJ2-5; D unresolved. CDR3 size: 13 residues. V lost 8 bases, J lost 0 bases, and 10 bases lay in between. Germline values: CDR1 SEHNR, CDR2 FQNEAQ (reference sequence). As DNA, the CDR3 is TGTGCCAGCCTCACAGCGTACCAAGAGACCCAGTACTTC. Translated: CASLTAYQETQYF. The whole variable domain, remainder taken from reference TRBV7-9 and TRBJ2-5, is DTGVSQNPRHKITKRGQNVTFRCDPISEHNRLYWYRQTLGQGPEFLTYFQNEAQLEKSRLLSDRFSAERPKGSFSTLEIQRTEQGDSAMYLCASLTAYQETQYFGPGTRLLVL.

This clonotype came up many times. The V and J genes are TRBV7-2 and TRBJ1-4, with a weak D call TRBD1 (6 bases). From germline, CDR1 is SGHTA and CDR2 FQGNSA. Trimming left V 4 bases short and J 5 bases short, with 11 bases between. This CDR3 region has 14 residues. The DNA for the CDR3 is TGTGCCAGCAGCTCCGGACAGAGAAATGAAAAACTGTTTTTT. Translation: CASSSGQRNEKLFF.

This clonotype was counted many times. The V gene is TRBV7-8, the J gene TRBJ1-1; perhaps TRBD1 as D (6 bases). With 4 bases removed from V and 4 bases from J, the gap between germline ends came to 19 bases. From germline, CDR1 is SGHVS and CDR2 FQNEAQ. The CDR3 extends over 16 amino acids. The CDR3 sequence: CASSSPGGGQGTEAFF. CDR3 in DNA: TGTGCCAGCAGCTCCCCGGGGGGGGGGCAAGGCACTGAAGCTTTCTTT.

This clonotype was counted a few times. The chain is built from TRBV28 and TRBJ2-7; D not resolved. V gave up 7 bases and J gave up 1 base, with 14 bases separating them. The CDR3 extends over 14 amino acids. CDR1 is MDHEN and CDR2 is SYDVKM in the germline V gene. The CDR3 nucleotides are TGTGCCAGCACGTCCTTGGGCGGATCCTACGAGCAGTACTTC. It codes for CASTSLGGSYEQYF.

The CDR3 bases are TGTGCCATCACGGGGAACTTGAACACTGAAGCTTTCTTT. Translation: CAITGNLNTEAFF. The gene calls are TRBV10-3 and TRBJ1-1; D not certain. Germline CDR1 ENHRY, CDR2 SYGVKD. V dropped 7 bases and J dropped 0 bases, with 9 bases sitting between them. This CDR3 is built from 13 residues.

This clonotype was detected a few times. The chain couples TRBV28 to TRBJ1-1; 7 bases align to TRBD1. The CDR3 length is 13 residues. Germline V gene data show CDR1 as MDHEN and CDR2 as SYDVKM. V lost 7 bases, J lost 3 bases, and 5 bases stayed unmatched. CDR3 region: CASKTGWHTEAFF. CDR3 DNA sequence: TGTGCCAGCAAGACAGGGTGGCACACTGAAGCTTTCTTT.

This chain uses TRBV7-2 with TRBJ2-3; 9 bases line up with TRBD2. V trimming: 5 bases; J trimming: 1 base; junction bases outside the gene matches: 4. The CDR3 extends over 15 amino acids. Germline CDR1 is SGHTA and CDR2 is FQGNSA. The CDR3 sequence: CASSTRTSGTDTQYF. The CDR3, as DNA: TGTGCCAGCAGCACCCGGACTAGCGGCACAGATACGCAGTATTTT.

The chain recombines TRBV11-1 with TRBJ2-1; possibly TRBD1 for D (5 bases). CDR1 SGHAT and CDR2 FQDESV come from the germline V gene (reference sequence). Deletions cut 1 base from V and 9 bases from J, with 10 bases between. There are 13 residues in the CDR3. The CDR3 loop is CASSLESGPEQFF. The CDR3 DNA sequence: TGTGCCAGCAGCTTAGAATCAGGGCCTGAGCAGTTCTTC.

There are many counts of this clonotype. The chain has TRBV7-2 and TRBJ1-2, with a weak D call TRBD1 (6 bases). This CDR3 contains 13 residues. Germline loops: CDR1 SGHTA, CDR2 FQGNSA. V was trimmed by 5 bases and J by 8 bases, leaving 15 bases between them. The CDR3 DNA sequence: TGTGCCAGCAGCCGCCGGGGGCTGCTGGGCTACACCTTC. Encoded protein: CASSRRGLLGYTF.

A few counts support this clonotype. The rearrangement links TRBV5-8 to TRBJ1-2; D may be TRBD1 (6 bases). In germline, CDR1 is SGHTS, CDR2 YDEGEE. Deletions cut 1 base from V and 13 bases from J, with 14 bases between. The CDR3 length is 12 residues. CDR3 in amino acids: CASSLSGGGVTF. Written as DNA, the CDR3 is TGTGCCAGCAGCTTGTCGGGAGGGGGAGTCACCTTC.

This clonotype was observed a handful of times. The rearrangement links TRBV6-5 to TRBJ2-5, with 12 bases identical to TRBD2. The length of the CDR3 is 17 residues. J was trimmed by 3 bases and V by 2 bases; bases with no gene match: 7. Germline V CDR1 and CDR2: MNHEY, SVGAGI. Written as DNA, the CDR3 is TGTGCCAGCAGTTACAACCCTAGCGGGGGGGCCAAAGAGACCCAGTACTTC. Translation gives CASSYNPSGGAKETQYF.

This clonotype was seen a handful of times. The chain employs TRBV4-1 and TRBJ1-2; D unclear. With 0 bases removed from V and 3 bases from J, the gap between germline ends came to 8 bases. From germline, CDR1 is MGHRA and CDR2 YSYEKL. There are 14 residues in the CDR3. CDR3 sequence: CASSQDRNYYGYTF. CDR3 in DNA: TGCGCCAGCAGCCAAGATCGAAACTACTATGGCTACACCTTC.

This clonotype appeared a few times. The CDR3 is CASSLVAPQETQYF. The DNA of the CDR3 is TGTGCCAGCAGCTTAGTCGCCCCGCAAGAGACCCAGTACTTC. V gene TRBV7-2 combines with J gene TRBJ2-5; D is ambiguous. The germline CDR1 and CDR2 sequences are SGHTA and FQGNSA. The germline V and J ends were trimmed by 1 base and 2 bases, with 8 bases remaining between them. The CDR3 runs to 14 residues.

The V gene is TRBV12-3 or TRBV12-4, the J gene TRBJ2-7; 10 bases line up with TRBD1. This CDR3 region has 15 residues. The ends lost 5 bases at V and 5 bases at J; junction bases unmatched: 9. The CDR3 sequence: CASSPRAGTGDEQYF. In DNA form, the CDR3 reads TGTGCCAGCAGTCCCCGAGCCGGGACAGGGGACGAGCAGTACTTC.

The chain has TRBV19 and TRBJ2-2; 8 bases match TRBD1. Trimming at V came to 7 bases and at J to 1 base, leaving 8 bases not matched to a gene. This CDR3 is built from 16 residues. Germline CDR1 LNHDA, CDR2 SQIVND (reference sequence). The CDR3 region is CASTPLGTGNTGELFF. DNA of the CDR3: TGTGCCAGTACCCCGCTGGGGACAGGGAACACCGGGGAGCTGTTTTTT.

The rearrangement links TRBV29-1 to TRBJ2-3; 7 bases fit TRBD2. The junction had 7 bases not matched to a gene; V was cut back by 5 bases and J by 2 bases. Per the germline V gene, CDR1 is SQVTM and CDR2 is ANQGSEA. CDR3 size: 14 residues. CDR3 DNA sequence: TGCAGCGTTTCATTACGGGGGGACACAGATACGCAGTATTTT. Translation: CSVSLRGDTDTQYF.

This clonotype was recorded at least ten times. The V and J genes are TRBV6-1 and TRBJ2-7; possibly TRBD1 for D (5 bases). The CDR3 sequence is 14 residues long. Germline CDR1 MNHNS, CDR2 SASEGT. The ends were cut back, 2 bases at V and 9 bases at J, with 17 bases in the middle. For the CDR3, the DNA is TGTGCCAGCAGTGAACTTCCTAGGGGCCTTGGGCAGTACTTC. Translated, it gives CASSELPRGLGQYF.

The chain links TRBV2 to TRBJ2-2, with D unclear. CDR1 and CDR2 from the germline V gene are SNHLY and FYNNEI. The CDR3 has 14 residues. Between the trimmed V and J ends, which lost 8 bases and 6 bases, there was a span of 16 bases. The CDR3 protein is CASALGMNPGELFF. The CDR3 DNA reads TGTGCCAGCGCACTTGGCATGAATCCCGGGGAGCTGTTTTTT. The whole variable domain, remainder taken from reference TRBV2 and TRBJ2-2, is EPEVTQTPSHQVTQMGQEVILRCVPISNHLYFYWYRQILGQKVEFLVSFYNNEISEKSEIFDDQFSVERPDGSNFTLKIRSTKLEDSAMYFCASALGMNPGELFFGEGSRLTVL.

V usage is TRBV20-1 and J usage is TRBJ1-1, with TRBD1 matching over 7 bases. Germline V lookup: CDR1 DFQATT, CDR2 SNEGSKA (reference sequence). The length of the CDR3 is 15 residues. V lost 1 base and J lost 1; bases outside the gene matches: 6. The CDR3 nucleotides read TGCAGTGCTAGAGTGTCGGGACAGTCGAACACTGAAGCTTTCTTT. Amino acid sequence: CSARVSGQSNTEAFF.